This T cell receptor (beta chain) derives from a study of T cell responses to AZD1222 COVID-19 vaccine. In the study overall: Pooled samples include second doses given at about 4 or 12 weeks.

Trimming cost V 2 bases and J 5 bases, with 16 bases left between them. Per germline, CDR1 GTSNPN and CDR2 SVGIG (reference sequence). This CDR3 region has 15 residues. A remark on this clone: Its antigen is unknown.

Study-wide results and caveats: Of the AZD1222 recipients, only five to seven were seropositive at baseline.

This table comes from immunoSEQ multiplex PCR, and its TCRdb copy is limited to in-frame clones, with some not included. This sample has 150,000 to 200,000 clones, with roughly 92% found just once. Specimen: peripheral blood, collected on day 0 of AZD1222 vaccination. The TCR was taken from an adult in good health. V gene TRBV30 combines with J gene TRBJ1-5; possible D gene TRBD1, 6 bases. The CDR3 DNA sequence: TGTGCCTGGAGTTCCGCGAGGGGGGGATATCAGCCCCAGCATTTT. Translated, it gives CAWSSARGGYQPQHF.